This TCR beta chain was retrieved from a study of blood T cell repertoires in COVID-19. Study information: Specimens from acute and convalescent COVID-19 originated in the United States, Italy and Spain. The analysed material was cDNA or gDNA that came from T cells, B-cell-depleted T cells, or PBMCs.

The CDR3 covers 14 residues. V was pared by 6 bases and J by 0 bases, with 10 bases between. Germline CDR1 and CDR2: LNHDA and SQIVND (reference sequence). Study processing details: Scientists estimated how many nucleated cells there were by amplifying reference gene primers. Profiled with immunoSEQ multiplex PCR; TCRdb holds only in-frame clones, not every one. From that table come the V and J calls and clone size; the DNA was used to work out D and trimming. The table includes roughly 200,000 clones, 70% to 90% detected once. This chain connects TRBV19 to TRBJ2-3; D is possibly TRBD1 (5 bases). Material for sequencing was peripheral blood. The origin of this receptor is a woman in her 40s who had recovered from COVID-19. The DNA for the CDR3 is TGTGCCAGTAGGGGGCTTACTAGCACAGATACGCAGTATTTT. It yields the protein CASRGLTSTDTQYF.